This TCR beta chain appears in the sequencing data of a study of T cell repertoires in cytomegalovirus infection. Study summary: HLA-C-restricted CMV epitopes, recently identified, and well-studied HLA-B-restricted ones were used by the study. Matching HLA type and CMV infection were both indicated by public TCR beta signatures.

V gave up 1 base and J gave up 12 bases; unmatched junction bases: 12. The CDR3 is made up of 17 amino acids. Germline CDR1 SGHTA, CDR2 FQGNSA. This clonotype was observed a few times. Antigen unknown. TCRdb called the reads again in MiXCR, with one record for every CDR3 protein. The sample has about 140,000 distinct CDR3 sequences; more than 25% are singletons. The receptor was isolated from a human donor in good health (CMV status not recorded). Some clones in this sample may be carry-over from other donors' samples. The material sequenced was CD8+ T cells from cultured PBMCs, taken from culture after CMV antigen stimulation. This sequence joins TRBV7-2 and TRBJ2-1, with 13 bases matching TRBD2. The CDR3, as DNA: TGTGCCAGCAGCTTAGAACTAGCGGGGGGGCTAAGGTATCGGCAGTTCTTC. Translating it yields CASSLELAGGLRYRQFF.